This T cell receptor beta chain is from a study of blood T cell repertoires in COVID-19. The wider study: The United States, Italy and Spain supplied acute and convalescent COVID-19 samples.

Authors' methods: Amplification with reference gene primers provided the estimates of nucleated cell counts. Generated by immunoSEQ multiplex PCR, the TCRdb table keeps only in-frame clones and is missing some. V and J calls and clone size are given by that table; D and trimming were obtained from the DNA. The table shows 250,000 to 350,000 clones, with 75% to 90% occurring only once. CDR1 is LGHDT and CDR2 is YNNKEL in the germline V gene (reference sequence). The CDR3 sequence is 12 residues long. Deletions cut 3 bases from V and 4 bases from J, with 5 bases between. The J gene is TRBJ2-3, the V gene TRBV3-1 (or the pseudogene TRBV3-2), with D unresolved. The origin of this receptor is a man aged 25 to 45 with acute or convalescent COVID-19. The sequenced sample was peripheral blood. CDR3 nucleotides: TGTGCCAGCAGCCATCTCGCAGATACGCAGTATTTT. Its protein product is CASSHLADTQYF.